Listed below are T cell receptor beta chains from one sample, sequenced in a study of cytomegalovirus exposure and HLA in healthy donors. The table came from immunoSEQ multiplex PCR; TCRdb's copy has only in-frame clones and leaves some out. The repertoire shows about 130,000 clones; the top ten hold around 1.6%. Sequenced material: PBMCs. These receptors were taken from a woman in her thirties or forties in good health and CMV-seropositive. The conserved cysteine and the conserved F or W are not part of the CDR3 here.

J,V,length,CDR3
TRBJ2-3,TRBV28,13,ASSLTSGRQVTQY
TRBJ2-7,TRBV7-9,13,ASRPGQGNSYEQY
TRBJ2-5,TRBV4-1,16,ASSQEGRAGTFVETQY
TRBJ2-3,TRBV7-2,11,AGAGGSTDTQY
TRBJ2-3,TRBV1,14,TSSELAGSPPDTQY
TRBJ2-7,TRBV29-1,12,SVEGGRTTYEQY
TRBJ1-5,TRBV27,13,ASSFRTDSNQPQH
TRBJ2-7,TRBV25-1,9,ASSVVHEQY
TRBJ1-4,TRBV29-1,12,SVVDRSTNEKLF
TRBJ2-2,TRBV11-2,13,ASSLGHYPTGELF